This section outlines one TCR beta chain sequence together with its context. The entry originates in a study of blood T cell repertoires in COVID-19. Looking at the study overall: Sample material is recorded as cDNA or gDNA derived from T cells, B-cell-depleted T cells, or PBMCs.

Germline CDR1 reads SQVTM; CDR2 reads ANQGSEA. The CDR3 runs 15 residues. The V gene end was trimmed by 5 bases and the J gene end by 3 bases; junction bases not matched to a gene: 8. Method: immunoSEQ multiplex PCR; TCRdb's copy keeps in-frame clones and lacks some. The sample comprises roughly 440,000 clones, approximately 89% of which are singletons, and approximately 12% rests with the top ten. The chain carries TRBV29-1 and TRBJ1-2, with 11 positions matching TRBD1. Material for sequencing was peripheral blood. This TCR was recovered from a woman aged 45-59 years with COVID-19, enrolled during active disease. The CDR3 region has the DNA TGCAGCGTTTTATTTCGGGACAGGGGGTACTATGGCTACACCTTC. Its protein product is CSVLFRDRGYYGYTF.